These T cell receptor beta chains were read from a single sample in a study of blood T cells in healthy people across ages. One entry per CDR3 protein, called by TCRdb with MiXCR from the 5' RACE reads. In the table there are approximately 800,000 distinct CDR3 sequences, roughly three fifths of which are singletons. Sequencing was performed on blood. Receptor source: a man between 35 and 55 years old in good health. The CDR3 runs from the conserved cysteine through the conserved F or W. Each record gives: clone size, V gene, D gene, J gene, CDR3 protein, CDR3 DNA. A D gene is named only where the DNA matches it firmly. Some rows mark clone size as missing; the rest say once, few, many or name a class of expanded clone.

few,TRBV7-2,.,TRBJ2-7,CASSLEWSYEQYF,TGTGCCAGCAGCTTAGAGTGGTCCTACGAGCAGTACTTC
.,TRBV4-2,TRBD2,TRBJ2-7,CASSQEAGGPYEQYF,TGTGCCAGCAGCCAGGAAGCGGGGGGGCCTTACGAGCAGTACTTC
few,TRBV7-3,.,TRBJ2-3,CASSPDYGTDTQYF,TGTGCCAGCAGCCCCGACTACGGCACAGATACGCAGTATTTT
.,TRBV4-2,.,TRBJ2-7,CASSHGPGDEQYF,TGTGCCAGCAGCCATGGGCCCGGGGACGAGCAGTACTTC
.,TRBV6-5,.,TRBJ2-7,CASSWAGHNEQYF,TGTGCCAGCAGTTGGGCAGGGCACAATGAGCAGTACTTC
.,TRBV4-3,.,TRBJ2-7,CASSQERNDPGEQYF,TGCGCCAGCAGCCAAGAGCGAAATGACCCGGGCGAGCAGTACTTC
few,TRBV29-1,.,TRBJ2-5,CSARWGAGKETQYF,TGCAGCGCCCGGTGGGGCGCAGGTAAAGAGACCCAGTACTTC
.,TRBV7-2,.,TRBJ2-1,CASSSRIVYNEQFF,TGTGCCAGCAGCTCACGGATAGTATACAATGAGCAGTTCTTC
.,TRBV20-1,TRBD2,TRBJ2-7,CSGLREDSYEQYF,TGCAGTGGTCTGCGGGAGGACTCCTACGAGCAGTACTTC
.,TRBV4-1,.,TRBJ1-6,CASSRTGSKNSPLHF,TGCGCCAGCAGCCGGACGGGATCCAAAAATTCACCCCTCCACTTT
.,TRBV20-1,TRBD2,TRBJ2-5,CSARLAGGSQETQYF,TGCAGTGCTAGGTTAGCGGGAGGGAGCCAAGAGACCCAGTACTTC
few,TRBV12-3/TRBV12-4,TRBD1,TRBJ1-4,CASSYRGDEKLFF,TGTGCCAGCAGTTACAGGGGAGATGAAAAACTGTTTTTT
few,TRBV5-1,.,TRBJ1-4,CASSLAGRDAKLFF,TGCGCCAGCAGCTTGGCGGGCAGGGATGCGAAACTGTTTTTT
.,TRBV6-5,.,TRBJ2-1,CASGESLDEQFF,TGTGCCAGCGGGGAATCCTTGGATGAGCAGTTCTTC
.,TRBV27,TRBD2,TRBJ2-7,CASIGTKGYNEQYF,TGTGCCAGCATCGGGACTAAGGGTTACAATGAGCAGTACTTC
.,TRBV7-3,TRBD1,TRBJ2-3,CASSILQGTQYF,TGTGCCAGCAGCATACTACAGGGGACGCAGTATTTT
.,TRBV28,TRBD2,TRBJ2-1,CASSLIRGSSGEQFF,TGTGCCAGCAGTTTGATCCGCGGGAGTAGCGGTGAGCAGTTCTTC
.,TRBV11-2,.,TRBJ2-7,CASRNALREDRHEQYF,TGTGCCAGCAGGAACGCCCTCAGGGAAGACCGCCACGAGCAGTACTTC
.,TRBV10-3,.,TRBJ1-1,CAISDLPTEAFF,TGTGCCATCAGTGACCTGCCCACTGAAGCTTTCTTT
.,TRBV12-3/TRBV12-4,TRBD2,TRBJ2-3,CASSLAESTDTQYF,TGTGCCAGCAGTCTAGCGGAAAGCACAGATACGCAGTATTTT
.,TRBV10-3,.,TRBJ1-5,CAISARGEGSNQPQHF,TGTGCCATCAGTGCGAGGGGCGAGGGAAGCAATCAGCCCCAGCATTTT
few,TRBV29-1,TRBD2,TRBJ2-1,CSVERDYRNEQFF,TGCAGCGTTGAACGGGACTACCGCAATGAGCAGTTCTTC
.,TRBV11-2,.,TRBJ2-7,CASSFFRESYEQYF,TGTGCCAGCAGCTTTTTTAGGGAGTCCTACGAGCAGTACTTC
.,TRBV30,.,TRBJ1-6,CAWSADGISPLNF,TGTGCCTGGAGTGCCGATGGGATATCACCCCTCAACTTT
.,TRBV7-2,.,TRBJ2-5,CASSSTVGGNQETQYF,TGTGCCAGCAGCTCTACGGTTGGGGGGAACCAAGAGACCCAGTACTTC
.,TRBV5-5,.,TRBJ2-3,CASSFVPSTDTQYF,TGTGCCAGCAGCTTTGTCCCTAGCACAGATACGCAGTATTTT
.,TRBV7-8,.,TRBJ1-2,CASSLAVQAGDYGYTF,TGTGCCAGCAGCTTAGCGGTTCAGGCAGGGGATTATGGCTACACCTTC
.,TRBV28,.,TRBJ1-3,CASTSPGDPGNTIYF,TGTGCCAGCACGTCGCCAGGGGACCCTGGAAACACCATATATTTT
.,TRBV7-2,.,TRBJ2-1,CASSPTGIRGREQFF,TGTGCCAGCAGCCCTACAGGGATTCGGGGCAGAGAGCAGTTCTTC
few,TRBV29-1,.,TRBJ2-7,CSVVGPQTGDEQYF,TGCAGCGTCGTTGGGCCCCAAACGGGGGACGAGCAGTACTTC
few,TRBV28,.,TRBJ2-7,CASSPFLGTEQYF,TGTGCCAGCAGCCCCTTCTTGGGGACCGAGCAGTACTTC
few,TRBV5-1,TRBD1,TRBJ2-4,CASSFRQGRTKNIQYF,TGCGCCAGCAGCTTCCGACAGGGTCGTACCAAAAACATTCAGTACTTC
.,TRBV7-9,TRBD1,TRBJ1-6,CASRSGGGQDSPLHF,TGTGCCAGCAGATCAGGGGGGGGTCAGGATTCACCCCTCCACTTT